The source of this T cell receptor beta chain is a study of tumor and adjacent non-tumor tissue in lung cancer. On the study more broadly: Histology: eleven to twelve adenocarcinoma, a couple of squamous cell carcinoma, 1 small cell lung cancer.

A note on this clonotype: As yet, its antigen is unknown.

RNA was extracted from bulk tissue without any cell sorting. Regarding the study as a whole: Patients with more diverse tumor TCRs had worse survival. Compared with tumor, normal lung showed significantly lower TCR diversity.

Three rounds of nested PCR, following a modified ARM-PCR protocol, produced the TCRbeta library. TCRdb passed the multiplex PCR reads through MiXCR, listing each CDR3 protein once. The data hold 200,000 to 250,000 distinct CDR3 sequences, with about 71% observed a single time. The sample comprised lung tumor tissue. The TCR was taken from a man aged 55 to 70 with non-small cell lung cancer.

The CDR3 spells CASRLQLNQPQHF. The CDR3 DNA reads TGTGCCAGCCGACTGCAGCTAAATCAGCCCCAGCATTTT. The chain combines TRBV28 with TRBJ1-5, with D hard to call. Germline V gene lookup returns CDR1 MDHEN and CDR2 SYDVKM. The V end was cut by 8 bases, the J end by 4 bases, with 12 bases between. This CDR3 is 13 amino acids long.